This record concerns one TCR beta chain sequence. Antigen specificity is unknown. Looked up from germline, CDR1 is KGHSH and CDR2 is LQKENI. With 7 bases clipped from V and 0 bases from J, the junction kept 2 bases outside the gene matches. The CDR3 contains 14 residues. This specimen belongs to a study of cytomegalovirus exposure and HLA in healthy donors. Overall study: Researchers found that roughly 81% of just under 400 genotyped donors fell within the Caucasian-associated ancestry cluster.

Researchers ran the PCR with 60 Vbeta and 13 Jbeta primers. Data came from immunoSEQ multiplex PCR; TCRdb stores just in-frame clones and leaves some out. Among about 130,000 clones, roughly 85% were seen once, and the ten largest hold roughly 3.5%. General study findings and limits: Productive status was seen about 90% or about 30% of the time for most TCR beta V segments in an earlier analysis. Sequencing likely generated an artifact that appeared as a cluster of highly shared sequence variants. Reports state that TCR beta sequences accurately predicted most subjects' HLA-A and HLA-B alleles.

The sample comprised PBMCs. This receptor was obtained from a woman in her 40s in good health and CMV-seropositive. The chain has TRBV18 and TRBJ1-3; 8 nucleotides line up with TRBD1. In nucleotides, the CDR3 is TGTGCCAGCTGGACAGGGAACTCTGGAAACACCATATATTTT. Protein product: CASWTGNSGNTIYF.